This T cell receptor (beta chain) was recovered during a study of blood T cell repertoires in COVID-19. Overall study context: T cells, B-cell-depleted T cells, or PBMCs supplied cDNA or gDNA.

Per the original data handling: Nucleated cell counts were estimated from reference gene primer amplification. Libraries were prepared by immunoSEQ multiplex PCR; TCRdb keeps only in-frame clonotypes and omits some of them. V, J and clone size are taken as reported in that table, and D and trimming were inferred from the DNA itself. The sample shows roughly 200,000 clones, nearly 90% of them seen only once. This CDR3 comprises 15 residues. The germline V gene encodes CDR1 SEHNR and CDR2 FQNEAQ (reference sequence). V trimming: 4 bases; J trimming: 7 bases; junction bases outside the gene matches: 7. The sequenced sample consisted of peripheral blood. This TCR came from a man in his fifties with COVID-19, enrolled during active disease. The rearrangement joins TRBV7-9 to TRBJ2-1; 10 positions agree with TRBD2. CDR3 amino acids: CASSSLAGARNEQFF. DNA for the CDR3: TGTGCCAGCAGCTCCCTAGCGGGAGCGAGGAATGAGCAGTTCTTC.